A selection of T cell receptor beta chains follows, all from one sample in a study of T cells in Graves' hyperthyroidism and ophthalmopathy. TCRdb processed the multiplex PCR reads anew with MiXCR; each CDR3 protein has one entry. Here the sample spans hundreds of thousands of distinct CDR3 sequences, over 40% being singletons. The sequenced sample was peripheral blood or thyroid tissue (not recorded which). These receptors were collected from an adult man with Graves' disease, either hyperthyroidism or ophthalmopathy (not recorded which). Both conserved end residues are part of each CDR3. A D gene is named only where the DNA matches it firmly. A clone size is listed for some rows: how often the clone was seen (once, few, many), or a class if it is expanded.

. TRBJ2-7 14 TRBD2 TRBV6-5 CASSFLAGVGEQYF TGTGCCAGCAGTTTTCTAGCGGGAGTTGGTGAGCAGTACTTC
. TRBJ1-1 17 TRBD1 TRBV2 CASSDPGQPNRGTEAFF TGTGCCAGCAGTGACCCCGGACAGCCGAACAGGGGTACTGAAGCTTTCTTT
many TRBJ1-2 13 . TRBV24-1 CATSEVTGYGYTF TGTGCCACCAGTGAGGTGACAGGCTATGGCTACACCTTC
. TRBJ2-5 14 . TRBV15 CATSVAGSGQPQYF TGTGCCACCAGCGTAGCAGGATCTGGTCAGCCCCAGTACTTC
many TRBJ1-5 14 . TRBV10-2 CASSEGGRRQPQHF TGCGCCAGCAGTGAGGGGGGGCGACGGCAGCCCCAGCATTTT
. TRBJ2-3 11 . TRBV29-1 CSVGLTDTQYF TGCAGCGTTGGTTTGACAGATACGCAGTATTTT
many TRBJ2-5 11 . TRBV29-1 CSPLIGETQYF TGCAGCCCTTTGATCGGAGAGACCCAGTACTTC
. TRBJ1-4 14 . TRBV2 CASKVRGTNEKLFF TGTGCCAGCAAGGTGCGGGGGACTAATGAAAAACTGTTTTTT
once TRBJ2-7 14 TRBD1 TRBV24-1 CATSVPTGTDEQYF TGTGCCACCAGTGTGCCGACAGGGACCGACGAGCAGTACTTC
few TRBJ1-1 14 TRBD1 TRBV19 CASRRQGAITEAFF TGTGCCAGTAGGAGACAGGGGGCGATCACTGAAGCTTTCTTT
. TRBJ1-6 15 . TRBV10-3 CASSDRSSYNSPLHF TGTGCCAGCAGTGACCGAAGCTCCTATAATTCACCCCTCCACTTT
. TRBJ1-2 15 TRBD1 TRBV10-3 CASTPRIDRGYGYTF TGTGCCAGCACCCCTAGAATAGACAGGGGGTATGGCTACACCTTC
few TRBJ2-5 14 . TRBV7-9 CASSLVQYQETQYF TGTGCCAGCAGCTTAGTCCAGTACCAAGAGACCCAGTACTTC
many TRBJ2-7 10 TRBD1 TRBV20-1 CSAGQFEQYF TGCAGTGCGGGACAGTTCGAGCAGTACTTC
many TRBJ2-7 15 TRBD2 TRBV7-2 CASSFRAGGGNEQYF TGTGCCAGCAGCTTTCGGGCGGGAGGTGGGAACGAGCAGTACTTC
few TRBJ2-5 15 TRBD1 TRBV12-3/TRBV12-4 CASSLGQGRTETQYF TGTGCCAGCAGTCTCGGACAGGGGAGAACGGAGACCCAGTACTTC
. TRBJ1-5 18 TRBD1 TRBV2 CASSDSSRTGRSNQPQHF TGTGCCAGCAGTGACTCTAGTCGGACAGGCAGGAGCAATCAGCCCCAGCATTTT
few TRBJ1-3 17 TRBD1 TRBV7-3 CASSRPRTGNSGNTIYF TGTGCCAGCAGCCGACCGAGGACAGGAAACTCTGGAAACACCATATATTTT
. TRBJ2-3 14 . TRBV7-9 CASSLGPGRDTQYF TGTGCCAGCAGCTTAGGTCCGGGACGAGATACGCAGTATTTT
few TRBJ2-7 15 TRBD1 TRBV20-1 CSARDQRGGMREQYF TGCAGTGCTAGAGATCAGAGAGGGGGCATGCGCGAGCAGTACTTC
. TRBJ1-2 12 . TRBV2 CVTPPGAYGYTF TGTGTCACCCCCCCGGGGGCTTATGGCTACACCTTC
. TRBJ1-6 15 TRBD1 TRBV7-2 CASSSKGQHNSPLHF TGTGCCAGCAGCTCCAAGGGACAGCACAATTCACCCCTCCACTTT
. TRBJ1-5 16 . TRBV7-9 CASSDNTGVGNQPQHF TGTGCCAGCAGCGACAACACCGGGGTCGGCAATCAGCCCCAGCATTTT
. TRBJ2-2 17 TRBD1 TRBV7-9 CASSQERDRAIYGELFF TGTGCCAGCAGCCAAGAACGGGACAGGGCGATTTACGGGGAGCTGTTTTTT
many TRBJ2-7 15 TRBD1 TRBV29-1 CSVATGTGGGYEQYF TGCAGCGTCGCAACCGGGACAGGGGGCGGCTACGAGCAGTACTTC
. TRBJ1-2 12 . TRBV20-1 CSAVDGNYGYTF TGCAGTGCCGTAGACGGTAACTATGGCTACACCTTC
many TRBJ2-7 15 . TRBV24-1 CATSGAVTGSYEQYF TGTGCCACCAGTGGGGCGGTCACGGGATCCTACGAGCAGTACTTC
. TRBJ1-4 13 . TRBV2 CASPPAGFEKLFF TGTGCCAGTCCCCCGGCAGGGTTTGAAAAACTGTTTTTT
. TRBJ1-1 13 . TRBV20-1 CSPGWQANTEAFF TGCAGTCCCGGGTGGCAGGCGAACACTGAAGCTTTCTTT
once TRBJ1-2 14 TRBD1 TRBV29-1 CSVEDLRQGDGYTF TGCAGCGTTGAAGATCTTCGACAGGGGGACGGCTACACCTTC
. TRBJ2-5 14 TRBD1 TRBV29-1 CSVEKGDREETQYF TGCAGCGTTGAAAAAGGGGACAGGGAAGAGACCCAGTACTTC
many TRBJ1-4 15 TRBD1 TRBV5-1 CASRLSTGWEEKLFF TGCGCCAGCAGATTATCGACAGGGTGGGAAGAAAAACTGTTTTTT
. TRBJ1-1 13 TRBD1 TRBV5-4 CASSYQGVPEAFF TGTGCCAGCAGCTACCAGGGGGTACCTGAAGCTTTCTTT
. TRBJ1-2 12 . TRBV29-1 CSVHDRSSGNTF TGCAGCGTCCACGACAGGTCCTCTGGAAACACCTTC
. TRBJ2-3 16 TRBD2 TRBV7-2 CASSPRRGGGSHTQYF TGTGCCAGCAGCCCTCGACGGGGCGGGGGGAGTCATACGCAGTATTTT
many TRBJ2-5 15 . TRBV9 CASSVYGGSGETQYF TGTGCCAGCAGCGTATACGGCGGGTCGGGAGAGACCCAGTACTTC
. TRBJ2-5 18 TRBD2 TRBV20-1 CSATRGRTSGSLRETQYF TGCAGTGCCACAAGGGGCAGGACTAGCGGGAGTTTACGGGAGACCCAGTACTTC
. TRBJ2-5 17 TRBD2 TRBV19 CASSTDRVAGVHKTQYF TGTGCCAGTAGTACCGATAGGGTAGCGGGAGTTCATAAGACCCAGTACTTC
. TRBJ1-1 14 . TRBV7-3 CASSLTGQRAGAFF TGTGCCAGCAGCTTAACCGGGCAGAGGGCAGGAGCTTTCTTT
many TRBJ1-1 17 TRBD1 TRBV10-3 CAISRDRATSPNTEAFF TGTGCCATCAGCCGGGACAGGGCCACATCTCCGAACACTGAAGCTTTCTTT
few TRBJ2-5 17 TRBD2 TRBV7-6 CASSRRQRELDQETQYF TGTGCCAGCAGCCGGCGTCAGCGGGAGTTAGACCAAGAGACCCAGTACTTC
. TRBJ2-7 17 . TRBV12-3/TRBV12-4 CASSQPGGREETYEQYF TGTGCCAGCAGTCAACCCGGGGGCAGGGAGGAAACCTACGAGCAGTACTTC
few TRBJ2-5 16 TRBD2 TRBV5-1 CASSGGTSGIQETQYF TGCGCCAGCAGCGGGGGGACTAGCGGGATTCAAGAGACCCAGTACTTC
many TRBJ1-6 14 TRBD1 TRBV7-9 CASSLGAGGSPLHF TGTGCCAGCAGCTTAGGGGCAGGGGGTTCACCCCTCCACTTT
few TRBJ1-5 14 . TRBV6-6 CASSERSSNQPQHF TGTGCCAGCAGTGAACGCAGTAGCAATCAGCCCCAGCATTTT
. TRBJ1-4 16 . TRBV7-6 CASSLVPGATNEKLFF TGTGCCAGCAGCTTAGTCCCGGGGGCGACTAATGAAAAACTGTTTTTT
. TRBJ1-6 16 TRBD1 TRBV7-9 CASSDLQGAGNSPLHF TGTGCCAGCAGCGACCTACAGGGGGCCGGGAATTCACCCCTCCACTTT
many TRBJ2-7 12 . TRBV7-9 CASSPQGAEQYF TGTGCCAGCAGCCCGCAGGGAGCCGAGCAGTACTTC
many TRBJ1-5 14 . TRBV19 CAEWEGVSNQPQHF TGTGCCGAGTGGGAGGGAGTGAGCAATCAGCCCCAGCATTTT
. TRBJ2-7 13 . TRBV9 CASRGGGTYEQYF TGTGCCAGCCGAGGGGGGGGAACCTACGAGCAGTACTTC
. TRBJ2-7 15 TRBD2 TRBV20-1 CSARPPGLAGDEQYF TGCAGTGCTAGACCACCGGGACTAGCGGGAGACGAGCAGTACTTC
many TRBJ2-5 17 . TRBV24-1 CATSDTEGGGGAETQYF TGTGCCACCAGTGATACAGAAGGGGGAGGGGGCGCGGAGACCCAGTACTTC
. TRBJ2-2 14 . TRBV27 CASSWVRTTGELFF TGTGCCAGCAGTTGGGTCAGAACCACCGGGGAGCTGTTTTTT
many TRBJ1-2 13 . TRBV14 CASSQVTRADYTF TGTGCCAGCAGCCAAGTGACGAGGGCGGACTACACCTTC
. TRBJ2-7 9 . TRBV7-2 CASTDEQYF TGTGCCAGCACCGACGAGCAGTACTTC